The next 28 T cell receptor beta chains were all read from a single sample in a study of PD-1 blockade in classical Hodgkin lymphoma. Stated time point: cycle 4 day 1 (C4D1), after less than seven weeks of nivolumab. Patients all relapsed after autologous stem cell transplantation, and there was variation in brentuximab vedotin exposure. Sequencing used immunoSEQ multiplex PCR; TCRdb keeps in-frame clones, though not all of them. Among some 95,000 clones listed, 90% were seen once. The source was peripheral blood mononuclear cells (PBMCs), collected before the fourth cycle of nivolumab. These receptors came from a human donor with classical Hodgkin lymphoma.

This sequence joins TRBV7-9 and TRBJ2-5, with D maybe TRBD2 (5 bases). Germline lookup yields CDR1 SEHNR and CDR2 FQNEAQ (reference sequence). The CDR3 sequence is 16 residues long. V was shortened by 5 bases and J by 2 bases, with 18 bases between the two germline ends. The CDR3 sequence is CASSLLDWRSQETQYF. Here the CDR3 DNA reads TGTGCCAGCAGCCTACTCGACTGGAGGAGTCAAGAGACCCAGTACTTC.

The chain links TRBV7-9 to TRBJ2-1; TRBD1 aligns across 10 bases. The J segment lost 5 bases and the V segment lost 1 base, leaving 2 bases of the junction unmatched. Germline lookup yields CDR1 SEHNR and CDR2 FQNEAQ (reference sequence). CDR3 length: 15 residues. CDR3 in DNA: TGTGCCAGCAGCTTAGGGGACAGGGGTAACAATGAGCAGTTCTTC. Protein sequence: CASSLGDRGNNEQFF.

The V gene is TRBV5-4, the J gene TRBJ2-1; 12 positions agree with TRBD2. The ends lost 4 bases at V and 0 bases at J; junction bases unmatched: 14. This CDR3 comprises 20 residues. The germline V gene encodes CDR1 SGHNT and CDR2 YYREEE (reference sequence). This CDR3 is CASSPSLAGGRMGSYNEQFF. The CDR3 DNA reads TGTGCCAGCAGCCCGAGTCTAGCGGGGGGGCGTATGGGCTCCTACAATGAGCAGTTCTTC.

This clone was recorded only once. The rearrangement links TRBV5-1 to TRBJ1-6; 7 bases align to TRBD1. This CDR3 region has 13 residues. Germline-derived CDR1 and CDR2 are SGHRS and YFSETQ. Trimming removed 0 bases from V and 10 bases from J; junction bases left unmatched: 1. Here the CDR3 reads CASSLGQGSPLHF. As DNA, the CDR3 is TGCGCCAGCAGCTTGGGACAGGGCTCACCCCTCCACTTT.

The rearrangement uses TRBV5-4 and TRBJ1-5; 7 bases agree with TRBD1. J was trimmed by 1 base and V by 4 bases; bases with no gene match: 8. There are 16 residues in the CDR3. CDR1 is SGHNT, CDR2 YYREEE, per germline (reference sequence). CDR3 residues: CASSQETGKSNQPQHF. The DNA for the CDR3 is TGTGCCAGCAGCCAAGAGACAGGGAAGAGCAATCAGCCCCAGCATTTT.

This CDR3 is CASSLSGPPLAGNTIYF. The CDR3 coding sequence is TGTGCCAGCAGCTTAAGCGGTCCGCCCCTGGCTGGAAACACCATATATTTT. The J gene is TRBJ1-3, the V gene TRBV7-3; D ambiguous. Germline V gene sequence: CDR1 SGHTA, CDR2 FQGTGA. V lost 1 base and J lost 2, with 15 bases in between. This CDR3 has 17 amino acids.

V is TRBV18 and J is TRBJ1-1; TRBD1 matches at 10 bases. Germline lookup yields CDR1 KGHSH and CDR2 LQKENI. Unmatched junction bases numbered 4, after V lost 4 bases and J lost 2 bases. The CDR3 has 15 residues. The CDR3, as DNA: TGTGCCAGCTCACTACGGGACAGGGGAAACACTGAAGCTTTCTTT. This gives the protein CASSLRDRGNTEAFF. The variable domain in full, completed from reference TRBV18 and TRBJ1-1, reads NAGVMQNPRHLVRRRGQEARLRCSPMKGHSHVYWYRQLPEEGLKFMVYLQKENIIDESGMPKERFSAEFPKEGPSILRIQQVVRGDSAAYFCASSLRDRGNTEAFFGQGTRLTVV.

The count of this clone is one. The V and J genes are TRBV11-2 and TRBJ1-4, with 9 bases fitting TRBD1. The CDR3 is 18 amino acids. The junction had 13 bases not matched to a gene; V was cut back by 5 bases and J by 3 bases. Germline CDR1 and CDR2: SGHAT and FQNNGV. The CDR3 region has the DNA TGTGCCAGCAGCCCAATTTCCCCTCGACAGGGGGCTAATGAAAAACTGTTTTTT. Its protein is CASSPISPRQGANEKLFF.

This clone occurred once. The chain carries TRBV7-2 and TRBJ2-7, with D perhaps being TRBD1 or TRBD2 (7 bases each). Germline CDR1 SGHTA, CDR2 FQGNSA. The CDR3 loop spans 14 amino acids. V was trimmed by 6 bases and J by 3 bases, leaving 15 bases between them. This CDR3 is CASSPQGGSYEQYF. The DNA of the CDR3 is TGTGCCAGCAGTCCTCAGGGGGGGAGCTACGAGCAGTACTTC.

The chain joins TRBV7-9 to TRBJ2-3, with D perhaps TRBD1 or TRBD2 (5 bases each). The germline V gene has CDR1 SEHNR and CDR2 FQNEAQ (reference sequence). V lost 4 bases, J lost 5 bases, and 16 bases lay in between. The CDR3 loop spans 15 amino acids. CDR3 amino acids: CASSSPGPTIDTQYF. The CDR3 coding sequence is TGTGCCAGCAGCTCGCCGGGACCGACGATAGATACGCAGTATTTT.

The V gene is TRBV25-1, the J gene TRBJ1-1; 7 nucleotides line up with TRBD1. V dropped 5 bases and J dropped 8; count of bases not matched to a gene: 8. CDR1 is MGHDK, CDR2 SYGVNS, per germline. The CDR3 consists of 13 residues. The CDR3 region has the DNA TGTGCCAGCAGTTTGGGAGGGGGCGACGAAGCTTTCTTT. This codes for CASSLGGGDEAFF.

In the case of this clone: This CDR3 is also generated by other DNA sequences in the sample. V usage is TRBV18 and J usage is TRBJ1-2; 8 nucleotides align to TRBD1. Germline V CDR1 and CDR2: KGHSH, LQKENI. The CDR3 is made up of 16 amino acids. Trimming at V came to 4 bases and at J to 4 bases, leaving 11 bases not matched to a gene. CDR3 loop: CASSLDRANPGYGYTF. The CDR3, as DNA: TGTGCCAGCTCACTGGACAGGGCAAACCCAGGCTATGGCTACACCTTC. Full variable domain (rest looked up from reference TRBV18 and TRBJ1-2): NAGVMQNPRHLVRRRGQEARLRCSPMKGHSHVYWYRQLPEEGLKFMVYLQKENIIDESGMPKERFSAEFPKEGPSILRIQQVVRGDSAAYFCASSLDRANPGYGYTFGSGTRLTVV.

This clone has just one count. The chain is built from TRBV4-1 and TRBJ2-2; the match to TRBD1 covers 7 bases. Trimming took 6 bases from V and 7 from J; bases not matched to a gene: 14. Germline lookup yields CDR1 MGHRA and CDR2 YSYEKL. CDR3 length equals 16 residues. CDR3 DNA: TGCGCCAGCAGTAACTCTAAGGGGGCGTTAATCGGGGAGCTGTTTTTT. This sequence encodes CASSNSKGALIGELFF.

The chain combines TRBV27 with TRBJ1-1, with no clear D. The CDR3 runs to 14 residues. Deletions cut 5 bases from V and 0 bases from J, with 10 bases between. Germline loops: CDR1 MNHEY, CDR2 SMNVEV (reference sequence). The CDR3 region is CASSLLDMNTEAFF. CDR3 coding DNA: TGTGCCAGCAGTCTACTGGATATGAACACTGAAGCTTTCTTT.

The chain couples TRBV30 to TRBJ1-2, with 11 bases that match TRBD1. V shed 2 bases and J 5 bases; nucleotides not matched to a gene: 4. Looked up from germline, CDR1 is GTSNPN and CDR2 is SVGIG (reference sequence). This CDR3 contains 14 residues. The CDR3 DNA is TGTGCCTGGAGTACAGGACAGGGGGCGTATGGCTACACCTTC. Residues: CAWSTGQGAYGYTF.

The gene calls are TRBV14 and TRBJ1-4; D might be TRBD1 (5 bases). The CDR3 consists of 17 residues. Looked up from germline, CDR1 is SGHDN and CDR2 is FVKESK. V was shortened by 1 base and J by 5 bases, with 17 bases between the two germline ends. The CDR3 sequence: CASSQGFARKGNEKLFF. Written as DNA, the CDR3 is TGTGCCAGCAGCCAAGGCTTCGCCCGCAAGGGGAATGAAAAACTGTTTTTT. The full variable domain, completed using reference TRBV14 and TRBJ1-4, is EAGVTQFPSHSVIEKGQTVTLRCDPISGHDNLYWYRRVMGKEIKFLLHFVKESKQDESGMPNNRFLAERTGGTYSTLKVQPAELEDSGVYFCASSQGFARKGNEKLFFGSGTQLSVL.

The J gene is TRBJ1-2, the V gene TRBV5-6; the D gene is possibly TRBD1 (6 bases). This CDR3 spans 16 amino acids. With 7 bases removed from V and 0 bases from J, the gap between germline ends came to 19 bases. Germline V gives CDR1 SGHDT, CDR2 YYEEEE. CDR3 nucleotides: TGTGCCAGCGCTACTCGGGGGGGCAGTACTAACTATGGCTACACCTTC. It specifies CASATRGGSTNYGYTF. The entire variable domain, with the rest obtained from reference TRBV5-6 and TRBJ1-2, is as follows: DAGVTQSPTHLIKTRGQQVTLRCSPKSGHDTVSWYQQALGQGPQFIFQYYEEEERQRGNFPDRFSGHQFPNYSSELNVNALLLGDSALYLCASATRGGSTNYGYTFGSGTRLTVV.

This chain connects TRBV19 to TRBJ1-2, with D maybe TRBD1 (5 bases). V lost 3 bases to trimming and J lost 8 bases, with 13 bases between them. Germline V lookup: CDR1 LNHDA, CDR2 SQIVND (reference sequence). This CDR3 region has 13 residues. In DNA form, the CDR3 reads TGTGCCAGTAGTATGGTGGACATTTTAGGCTACACCTTC. Amino acids: CASSMVDILGYTF.

The count of this clone is one. This sequence joins TRBV18 and TRBJ1-1; 9 bases are a match to TRBD1. Looked up from germline, CDR1 is KGHSH and CDR2 is LQKENI. V was pared by 3 bases and J by 0 bases, with 5 bases of the junction left unmatched. This CDR3 region has 16 residues. CDR3 nucleotides: TGTGCCAGCTCACCCTCGGGACAGGGCTTGAACACTGAAGCTTTCTTT. It yields the protein CASSPSGQGLNTEAFF.

This chain links TRBV6-1 with TRBJ1-1, with TRBD1 matching 8 bases. Germline-derived CDR1 and CDR2 are MNHNS and SASEGT. CDR3 length: 15 amino acids. The ends lost 4 bases at V and 0 bases at J; junction bases unmatched: 4. Here the CDR3 DNA reads TGTGCCAGCAGTGCCAGGACAGGGATGAACACTGAAGCTTTCTTT. This codes for CASSARTGMNTEAFF.

The chain carries TRBV6-5 and TRBJ1-2; 8 bases map to TRBD1. Germline CDR1 is MNHEY and CDR2 is SVGAGI. Trimming took 1 base from V and 4 from J; bases not matched to a gene: 5. This CDR3 has 15 residues. The CDR3 protein is CASSYWQGAGYGYTF. CDR3 nucleotides: TGTGCCAGCAGTTACTGGCAGGGGGCGGGCTATGGCTACACCTTC.

This chain connects TRBV19 to TRBJ2-5, with a tentative D call TRBD2 (6 bases). CDR3 length: 15 residues. V dropped 5 bases and J dropped 5 bases, with 18 bases sitting between them. CDR1 and CDR2 (germline): LNHDA, SQIVND (reference sequence). This chain's CDR3 is CASSGGTGVGETQYF. CDR3 nucleotide sequence: TGTGCCAGTAGTGGTGGAACGGGGGTCGGGGAGACCCAGTACTTC.

This chain links TRBV28 with TRBJ2-7; no clear D. The CDR3 length is 13 residues. Germline V gene sequence: CDR1 MDHEN, CDR2 SYDVKM. V lost 2 bases to trimming and J lost 7 bases, with 12 bases between them. The CDR3 reads CASSLTAQREQYF. The CDR3 nucleotides are TGTGCCAGCAGTTTAACAGCGCAAAGAGAGCAGTACTTC.

This clone was detected once. The genes are TRBV9 and TRBJ1-6; no firm D call. The CDR3 totals 15 residues. V dropped 0 bases and J dropped 0 bases, with 4 bases sitting between them. Germline CDR1 reads SGDLS; CDR2 reads YYNGEE. The CDR3 sequence: CASSVGGSYNSPLHF. The CDR3 region has the DNA TGTGCCAGCAGCGTAGGGGGCTCCTATAATTCACCCCTCCACTTT.

The rearrangement uses TRBV18 and TRBJ2-7; 9 bases fit TRBD1. This CDR3 region has 15 residues. Germline CDR1 is KGHSH and CDR2 is LQKENI. The V and J ends lost 3 bases and 4 bases, in that order; junction bases with no gene match: 7. The CDR3 nucleotides read TGTGCCAGCTCACCTCCCGGGACAGGGCATTACGAGCAGTACTTC. Residues: CASSPPGTGHYEQYF.

The J gene is TRBJ2-7, the V gene TRBV30; D not certain. The CDR3 consists of 16 residues. Trimming shortened V by 3 bases and J by 3 bases, and 21 bases separated the two germline ends. Looked up from germline, CDR1 is GTSNPN and CDR2 is SVGIG (reference sequence). DNA for the CDR3: TGTGCCTGGAGCCCACGTGAGGCAGCTGGCTACTACGAGCAGTACTTC. It is translated as CAWSPREAAGYYEQYF.

The count of this clone is one. The genes are TRBV28 and TRBJ1-2; 7 bases map to TRBD1. With 6 bases clipped from V and 1 base from J, the junction kept 8 bases outside the gene matches. The germline gives CDR1 MDHEN, CDR2 SYDVKM. This CDR3 spans 15 amino acids. This CDR3 is CASRNGQALNYGYTF. The CDR3 DNA reads TGTGCCAGCAGAAACGGACAGGCCCTTAACTATGGCTACACCTTC.

V usage is TRBV13 and J usage is TRBJ2-5; tentatively, D is TRBD1 or TRBD2 (6 bases each). Per germline, CDR1 PRHDT and CDR2 FYEKMQ (reference sequence). V lost 3 bases and J 5 bases, leaving 13 bases between the germline ends. The CDR3 is 14 amino acids. The CDR3 loop is CASSFGGLRETQYF. The CDR3 nucleotides read TGTGCCAGCAGCTTTGGGGGGCTCAGGGAGACCCAGTACTTC.